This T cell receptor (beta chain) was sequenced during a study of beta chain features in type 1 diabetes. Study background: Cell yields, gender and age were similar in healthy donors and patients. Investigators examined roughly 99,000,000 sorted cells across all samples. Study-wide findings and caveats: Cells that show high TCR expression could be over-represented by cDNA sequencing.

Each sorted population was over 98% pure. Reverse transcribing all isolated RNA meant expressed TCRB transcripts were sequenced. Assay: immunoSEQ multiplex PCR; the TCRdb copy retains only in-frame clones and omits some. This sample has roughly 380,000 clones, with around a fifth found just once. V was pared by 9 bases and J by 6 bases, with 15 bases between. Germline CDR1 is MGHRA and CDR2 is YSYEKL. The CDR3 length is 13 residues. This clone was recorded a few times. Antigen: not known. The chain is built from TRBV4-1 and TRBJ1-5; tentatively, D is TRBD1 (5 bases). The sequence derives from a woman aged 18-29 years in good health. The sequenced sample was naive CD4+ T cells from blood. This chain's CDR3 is CASGRGITQPQHF. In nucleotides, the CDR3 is TGCGCCAGTGGGAGGGGTATTACTCAGCCCCAGCATTTT.